The sequence of this TCR beta chain was determined in a study of T cells in Graves' hyperthyroidism and ophthalmopathy. Regions amplified from RNA transcripts were the TCR beta CDR3 regions. The HTBI primer set was used in a first-round RT-PCR of the TCR CDR3. TCRdb used MiXCR to reprocess the multiplex PCR reads, holding one entry per CDR3 protein. Of around 530,000 distinct CDR3 sequences listed, approximately 17% are singletons. This clonotype was seen at least ten times. This CDR3 comprises 15 residues. Germline V gives CDR1 MDHEN, CDR2 SYDVKM. V lost 8 bases to trimming and J lost 1 base, with 17 bases between them.

Material: blood. The chain has TRBV28 and TRBJ1-1; D gene unclear. The clonotype comes from a woman aged 18-30 years with Graves' ophthalmopathy. The CDR3 is CASPPVNERNTEAFF. The DNA for the CDR3 is TGTGCCAGCCCCCCCGTTAATGAGAGGAACACTGAAGCTTTCTTT.